Listed below are T cell receptor beta chains from one sample, sequenced in a study of CD8+ T cells in alopecia areata. Using immunoSEQ multiplex PCR, the repertoire was profiled, and TCRdb retains in-frame clones only, with some absent. The table lists about 200,000 clones, roughly three fifths of them singletons. Material: CD8+ T cells sorted from blood. These receptor sequences come from a human donor in good health. Both conserved end residues are part of each CDR3. The D gene is left open where the match is weak. Not all rows give a size; the values are once, few, many and, for expanded clones, a class.

CDR3aa: CASSDAGGQETQYF; CDR3nt: TGTGCCAGCAGTGATGCGGGGGGGCAAGAGACCCAGTACTTC; v_gene: TRBV2; j_gene: TRBJ2-5; d_gene: TRBD2; abundance: NA
CDR3aa: CAAWGAGTEQYF; CDR3nt: TGTGCCGCCTGGGGGGCAGGGACCGAGCAGTACTTC; v_gene: TRBV6-5; j_gene: TRBJ2-7; d_gene: NA; abundance: few
CDR3aa: CSVQLGMNYGYTF; CDR3nt: TGCAGCGTCCAGTTGGGGATGAACTATGGCTACACCTTC; v_gene: TRBV29-1; j_gene: TRBJ1-2; d_gene: NA; abundance: NA
CDR3aa: CASSPPSETQYF; CDR3nt: TGTGCCAGCTCACCACCGTCAGAGACCCAGTACTTC; v_gene: TRBV18; j_gene: TRBJ2-5; d_gene: NA; abundance: NA
CDR3aa: CASLANEQYF; CDR3nt: TGTGCCAGCCTCGCGAACGAGCAGTACTTC; v_gene: TRBV2; j_gene: TRBJ2-7; d_gene: NA; abundance: NA
CDR3aa: CASSRGGAFETQYF; CDR3nt: TGTGCCAGCAGCCGAGGGGGGGCCTTTGAGACCCAGTACTTC; v_gene: TRBV7-9; j_gene: TRBJ2-5; d_gene: NA; abundance: few
CDR3aa: CASSYTTRADTQYF; CDR3nt: TGTGCCAGCAGTTACACCACCAGGGCAGATACGCAGTATTTT; v_gene: TRBV6-6; j_gene: TRBJ2-3; d_gene: NA; abundance: few
CDR3aa: CSVSGGQNIYEQYF; CDR3nt: TGCAGCGTTAGTGGGGGACAGAATATCTACGAGCAGTACTTC; v_gene: TRBV29-1; j_gene: TRBJ2-7; d_gene: TRBD1; abundance: once
CDR3aa: CASSLDRVYGYTF; CDR3nt: TGTGCCAGCAGCTTAGACAGGGTCTATGGCTACACCTTC; v_gene: TRBV13; j_gene: TRBJ1-2; d_gene: NA; abundance: few
CDR3aa: CASSRQVNTEAFF; CDR3nt: TGCGCCAGCAGCCGACAGGTAAACACTGAAGCTTTCTTT; v_gene: TRBV5-1; j_gene: TRBJ1-1; d_gene: NA; abundance: NA
CDR3aa: CASSLDPIATLDNEQFF; CDR3nt: TGTGCCAGCAGTTTAGACCCCATAGCAACACTAGACAATGAGCAGTTCTTC; v_gene: TRBV27; j_gene: TRBJ2-1; d_gene: NA; abundance: NA
CDR3aa: CASNNKDSLSYEQYF; CDR3nt: TGTGCCAGCAACAATAAGGACTCCCTCTCCTACGAGCAGTACTTC; v_gene: TRBV11-2; j_gene: TRBJ2-7; d_gene: NA; abundance: once
CDR3aa: CASSLGDGGYEQYF; CDR3nt: TGTGCCAGCAGCTTGGGGGACGGTGGGTACGAGCAGTACTTC; v_gene: TRBV7-9; j_gene: TRBJ2-7; d_gene: NA; abundance: NA
CDR3aa: CAWSGGTGWEKLFF; CDR3nt: TGTGCCTGGAGCGGAGGGACGGGTTGGGAAAAACTGTTTTTT; v_gene: TRBV30; j_gene: TRBJ1-4; d_gene: NA; abundance: NA
CDR3aa: CSVEGVIYRVSIQYF; CDR3nt: TGCAGCGTTGAAGGGGTGATATACCGCGTAAGCATTCAGTACTTC; v_gene: TRBV29-1; j_gene: TRBJ2-4; d_gene: NA; abundance: NA
CDR3aa: CASSQGWGSYNEQFF; CDR3nt: TGCGCCAGCAGCCAAGGTTGGGGCTCCTACAATGAGCAGTTCTTC; v_gene: TRBV4-1; j_gene: TRBJ2-1; d_gene: NA; abundance: few
CDR3aa: CASSLLGQGQETQYF; CDR3nt: TGTGCCAGCAGTTTATTGGGACAGGGTCAAGAGACCCAGTACTTC; v_gene: TRBV27; j_gene: TRBJ2-5; d_gene: TRBD1; abundance: NA
CDR3aa: CASSTGGYGYTF; CDR3nt: TGTGCCAGCAGTACGGGGGGCTATGGCTACACCTTC; v_gene: TRBV5-4; j_gene: TRBJ1-2; d_gene: NA; abundance: NA
CDR3aa: CASSLGTGPYEQYF; CDR3nt: TGTGCCAGCAGTTTAGGGACAGGACCCTACGAGCAGTACTTC; v_gene: TRBV27; j_gene: TRBJ2-7; d_gene: TRBD1; abundance: NA
CDR3aa: CASSPTSMNTEAFF; CDR3nt: TGTGCCAGCAGTCCTACATCAATGAACACTGAAGCTTTCTTT; v_gene: TRBV2; j_gene: TRBJ1-1; d_gene: NA; abundance: NA
CDR3aa: CASSHKTGVGSQPQHF; CDR3nt: TGCGCCAGCAGCCACAAAACAGGGGTCGGCAGTCAGCCCCAGCATTTT; v_gene: TRBV4-1; j_gene: TRBJ1-5; d_gene: TRBD1; abundance: NA
CDR3aa: CSVRDLGVNEQFF; CDR3nt: TGCAGCGTCAGGGATTTGGGCGTGAATGAACAGTTCTTC; v_gene: TRBV29-1; j_gene: TRBJ2-1; d_gene: NA; abundance: NA
CDR3aa: CASSAGGVNTEAFF; CDR3nt: TGTGCCAGCAGTGCAGGGGGAGTGAACACTGAAGCTTTCTTT; v_gene: TRBV25-1; j_gene: TRBJ1-1; d_gene: TRBD1; abundance: NA
CDR3aa: CASSLIRGQGKEKLFF; CDR3nt: TGTGCCAGCAGCTTAATCCGGGGACAGGGGAAAGAAAAACTGTTTTTT; v_gene: TRBV7-9; j_gene: TRBJ1-4; d_gene: TRBD1; abundance: few
CDR3aa: CASSYGAAQQPQHF; CDR3nt: TGTGCCAGCAGTTACGGGGCAGCTCAGCAGCCCCAGCATTTT; v_gene: TRBV6-5; j_gene: TRBJ1-5; d_gene: NA; abundance: NA
CDR3aa: CASSSLNTQYF; CDR3nt: TGTGCCAGCAGCTCTTTGAATACGCAGTATTTT; v_gene: TRBV5-6; j_gene: TRBJ2-3; d_gene: NA; abundance: NA
CDR3aa: CASSGGATDTQYF; CDR3nt: TGTGCCAGTAGCGGGGGGGCTACAGATACGCAGTATTTT; v_gene: TRBV19; j_gene: TRBJ2-3; d_gene: TRBD2; abundance: few
CDR3aa: CASSRTGVNGYTF; CDR3nt: TGCGCCAGCAGCCGGACAGGGGTGAATGGCTACACCTTC; v_gene: TRBV5-1; j_gene: TRBJ1-2; d_gene: TRBD1; abundance: NA
CDR3aa: CASSFASGTGSYEQYF; CDR3nt: TGTGCCAGCAGCTTTGCCTCCGGGACAGGGAGCTACGAGCAGTACTTC; v_gene: TRBV13; j_gene: TRBJ2-7; d_gene: TRBD1; abundance: NA
CDR3aa: CGGVSGANVLTF; CDR3nt: TGTGGAGGGGTCTCTGGGGCCAACGTCCTGACTTTC; v_gene: TRBV7-9; j_gene: TRBJ2-6; d_gene: NA; abundance: few
CDR3aa: CASSPDSNNQPQHF; CDR3nt: TGCGCCAGCAGCCCCGACAGCAACAATCAGCCCCAGCATTTT; v_gene: TRBV5-1; j_gene: TRBJ1-5; d_gene: NA; abundance: NA